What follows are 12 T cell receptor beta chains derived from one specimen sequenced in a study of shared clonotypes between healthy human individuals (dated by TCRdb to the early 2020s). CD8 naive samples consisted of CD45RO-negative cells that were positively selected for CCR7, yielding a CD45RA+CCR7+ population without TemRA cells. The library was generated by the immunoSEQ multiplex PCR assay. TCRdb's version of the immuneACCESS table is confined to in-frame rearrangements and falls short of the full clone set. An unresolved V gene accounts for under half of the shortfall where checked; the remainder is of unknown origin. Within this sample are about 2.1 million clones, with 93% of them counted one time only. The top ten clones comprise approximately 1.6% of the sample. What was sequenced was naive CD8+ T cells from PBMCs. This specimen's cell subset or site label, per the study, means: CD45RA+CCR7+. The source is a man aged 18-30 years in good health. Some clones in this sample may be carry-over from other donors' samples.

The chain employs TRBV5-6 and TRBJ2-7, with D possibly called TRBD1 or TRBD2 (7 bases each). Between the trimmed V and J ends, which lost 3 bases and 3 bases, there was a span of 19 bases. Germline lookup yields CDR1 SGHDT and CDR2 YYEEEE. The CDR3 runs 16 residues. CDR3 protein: CASSSGSSGGDYEQYF. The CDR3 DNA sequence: TGTGCCAGCAGCTCCGGCTCCTCAGGGGGGGACTACGAGCAGTACTTC.

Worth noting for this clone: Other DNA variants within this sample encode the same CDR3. In nucleotides, the CDR3 is TGTGCCAGTAGTATTGGTCTAGCGGGAGTTTACGAGCAGTACTTC. Translating it yields CASSIGLAGVYEQYF. The chain recombines TRBV19 with TRBJ2-7, with 10 positions matching TRBD2. The CDR3 is 15 residues long. Germline trimming cut 3 bases from V and 4 bases from J; bases unmatched to any gene: 6. CDR1 is LNHDA and CDR2 is SQIVND in the germline V gene (reference sequence).

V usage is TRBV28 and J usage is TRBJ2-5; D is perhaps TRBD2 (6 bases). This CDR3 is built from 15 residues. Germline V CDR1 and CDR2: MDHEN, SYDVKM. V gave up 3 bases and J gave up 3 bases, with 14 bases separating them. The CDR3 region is CASSLSPSVKETQYF. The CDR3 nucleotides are TGTGCCAGCAGTTTGTCCCCTAGCGTGAAAGAGACCCAGTACTTC.

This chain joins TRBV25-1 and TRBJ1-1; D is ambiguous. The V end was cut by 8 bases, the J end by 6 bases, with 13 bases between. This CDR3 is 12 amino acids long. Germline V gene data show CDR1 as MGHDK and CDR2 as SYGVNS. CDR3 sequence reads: CASGERAAEAFF. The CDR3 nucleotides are TGTGCCAGCGGAGAGAGGGCGGCTGAAGCTTTCTTT.

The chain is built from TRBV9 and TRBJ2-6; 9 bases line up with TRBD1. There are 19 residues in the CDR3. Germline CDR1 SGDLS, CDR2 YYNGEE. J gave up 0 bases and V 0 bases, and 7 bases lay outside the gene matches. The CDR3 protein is CASSVVTGGRNSGANVLTF. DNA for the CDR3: TGTGCCAGCAGCGTAGTAACAGGGGGCAGGAACTCTGGGGCCAACGTCCTGACTTTC.

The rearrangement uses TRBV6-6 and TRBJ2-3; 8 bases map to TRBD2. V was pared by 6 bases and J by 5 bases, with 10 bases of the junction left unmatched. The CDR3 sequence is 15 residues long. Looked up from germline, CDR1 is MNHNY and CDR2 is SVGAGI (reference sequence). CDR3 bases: TGTGCCAGCAGCAACCCCCGGGAGGGGAGAGATACGCAGTATTTT. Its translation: CASSNPREGRDTQYF.

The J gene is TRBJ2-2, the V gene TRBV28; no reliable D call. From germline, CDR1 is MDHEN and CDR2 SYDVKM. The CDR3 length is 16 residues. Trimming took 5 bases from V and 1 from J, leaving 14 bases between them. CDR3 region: CASSPTLGRNTGELFF. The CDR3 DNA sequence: TGTGCCAGCAGTCCCACGCTGGGCAGGAACACCGGGGAGCTGTTTTTT.

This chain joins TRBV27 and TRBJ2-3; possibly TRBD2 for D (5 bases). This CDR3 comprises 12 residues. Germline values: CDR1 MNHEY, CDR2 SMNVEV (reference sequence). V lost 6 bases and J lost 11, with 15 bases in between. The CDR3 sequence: CASSPFGMGQYF. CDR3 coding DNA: TGTGCCAGCAGCCCCTTCGGGATGGGGCAGTATTTT.

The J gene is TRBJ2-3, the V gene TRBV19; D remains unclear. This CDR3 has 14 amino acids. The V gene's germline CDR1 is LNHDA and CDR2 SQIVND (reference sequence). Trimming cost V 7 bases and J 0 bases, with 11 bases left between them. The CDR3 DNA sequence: TGTGCCAGTAATTTCGGACCGAGCACAGATACGCAGTATTTT. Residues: CASNFGPSTDTQYF.

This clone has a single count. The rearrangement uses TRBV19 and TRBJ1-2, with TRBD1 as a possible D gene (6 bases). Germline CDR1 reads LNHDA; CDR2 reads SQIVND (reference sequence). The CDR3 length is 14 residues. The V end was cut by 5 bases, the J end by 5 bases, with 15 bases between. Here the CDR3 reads CASSPGKGGYGYTF. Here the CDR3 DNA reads TGTGCCAGTAGTCCCGGTAAAGGGGGATATGGCTACACCTTC.

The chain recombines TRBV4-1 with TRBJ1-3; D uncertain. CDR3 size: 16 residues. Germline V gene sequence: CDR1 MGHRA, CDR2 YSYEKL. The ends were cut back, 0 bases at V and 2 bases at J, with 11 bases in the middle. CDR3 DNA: TGCGCCAGCAGCCAAGATAGGTCCAGAACTGGAAACACCATATATTTT. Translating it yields CASSQDRSRTGNTIYF.

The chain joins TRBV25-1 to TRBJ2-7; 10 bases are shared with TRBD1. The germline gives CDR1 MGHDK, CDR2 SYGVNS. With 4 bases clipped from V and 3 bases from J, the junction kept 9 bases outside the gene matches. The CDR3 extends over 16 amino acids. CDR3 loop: CASSGMGQGMDYEQYF. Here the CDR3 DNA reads TGTGCCAGCAGTGGCATGGGACAGGGGATGGACTACGAGCAGTACTTC.